The 4 T cell receptor beta chains presented below share a single source sample, sequenced in a study of T cell repertoires in cytomegalovirus infection. TCRdb called the reads again in MiXCR, with one record for every CDR3 protein. The data contain around 260,000 distinct CDR3 sequences, roughly 26% of them singletons. Sequencing was carried out using PBMCs. The receptors originated from a human donor in good health (CMV status not recorded). Some clones in this sample may be carry-over from other donors' samples.

The chain combines TRBV20-1 with TRBJ2-3; 7 bases agree with TRBD2. The CDR3 has 15 amino acids. J gave up 2 bases and V 0 bases, and 5 bases lay outside the gene matches. Germline CDR1 is DFQATT and CDR2 is SNEGSKA (reference sequence). The CDR3 loop reads CSARDQLANTDTQYF. DNA for the CDR3: TGCAGTGCTAGAGATCAACTAGCGAACACAGATACGCAGTATTTT.

This clonotype was counted a few times. This rearrangement joins TRBV5-1 to TRBJ2-3; D is perhaps TRBD2 (5 bases). Germline V CDR1 and CDR2: SGHRS, YFSETQ. This CDR3 has 13 residues. The V and J ends lost 4 bases and 5 bases respectively, with 11 bases between them. The CDR3 DNA reads as TGCGCCAGCAGCCCGCGGGCGGGAGATACGCAGTATTTT. Its protein is CASSPRAGDTQYF.

This clonotype was seen a few times. The rearrangement links TRBV6-6 to TRBJ2-2, with 10 nucleotides matching TRBD1. The junction had 5 bases not matched to a gene; V was cut back by 10 bases and J by 6 bases. This CDR3 has 13 amino acids. Germline CDR1 and CDR2: MNHNY and SVGAGI (reference sequence). CDR3 protein: CANRDRGSGELFF. The CDR3, as DNA: TGTGCCAACAGGGACAGGGGTTCCGGGGAGCTGTTTTTT.

This clonotype occurred many times. This sequence joins TRBV7-2 and TRBJ2-3; D unresolved. The CDR3 sequence is 14 residues long. The V end was cut by 2 bases, the J end by 6 bases, with 12 bases between. CDR1 is SGHTA and CDR2 is FQGNSA in the germline V gene. The CDR3 sequence: CASSLLSLRDTQYF. The CDR3 nucleotides read TGTGCCAGCAGCTTACTATCACTTCGGGATACGCAGTATTTT.